The 10 T cell receptor beta chains below come from one sample, sequenced in a study of technical replicates of blood from four donors. Clones were read by immunoSEQ multiplex PCR, and TCRdb kept only the in-frame ones, dropping some. The repertoire includes around 100,000 clones, 95% of them detected once, and about 0.36% sits in the top ten. The material sequenced was T cells isolated from PBMCs. The receptor set was obtained from a human donor in good health.

In DNA, the CDR3 is TGTGCCAGGGGGTGGACTAGCCCCTCAAATGAGCAGTTCTTC. This gives the protein CARGWTSPSNEQFF. The V call is TRBV5-3, the J call TRBJ2-1, with 8 bases aligning to TRBD2. TRBV5-3 is reported as an ORF; its role is uncertain. The junction had 11 bases not matched to a gene; V was cut back by 8 bases and J by 7 bases. The CDR3 totals 14 residues.

The rearrangement links TRBV7-2 to TRBJ2-5; D remains unclear. From germline, CDR1 is SGHTA and CDR2 FQGNSA. Trimming left V 1 base short and J 4 bases short, with 13 bases between. This CDR3 has 15 residues. The chain's CDR3 is CASSLEARRIETQYF. DNA for the CDR3: TGTGCCAGCAGCTTAGAGGCTAGGCGGATAGAGACCCAGTACTTC.

The rearrangement links TRBV28 to TRBJ1-2; D is possibly TRBD1 (6 bases). Germline-derived CDR1 and CDR2 are MDHEN and SYDVKM. CDR3 length: 13 amino acids. The germline V and J ends were trimmed by 5 bases and 9 bases, with 16 bases remaining between them. The CDR3 spells CASSTQGHYRYTF. For the CDR3, the DNA is TGTGCCAGCAGTACTCAGGGGCATTATCGCTACACCTTC.

This chain joins TRBV27 and TRBJ1-5, with D uncertain. V was trimmed by 3 bases and J by 0 bases, leaving 9 bases between them. CDR3 length equals 15 residues. CDR1 is MNHEY and CDR2 is SMNVEV in the germline V gene (reference sequence). In DNA, the CDR3 is TGTGCCAGCAGTTTTAGAGGGTATAGCAATCAGCCCCAGCATTTT. It codes for CASSFRGYSNQPQHF.

This chain joins TRBV2 and TRBJ2-5, with 8 nucleotides matching TRBD2. This CDR3 has 14 residues. The germline gives CDR1 SNHLY, CDR2 FYNNEI. The ends lost 4 bases at V and 5 bases at J; junction bases unmatched: 6. CDR3 amino acids: CASSGGREVETQYF. The CDR3 DNA follows: TGTGCCAGCAGTGGGGGGCGGGAGGTTGAGACCCAGTACTTC.

The genes are TRBV4-2 and TRBJ2-2; the D gene is possibly TRBD2 (6 bases). The CDR3 spans 17 residues. Trimming removed 0 bases at V and 7 bases at J, with 18 bases between. Germline CDR1 LGHNA, CDR2 YNFKEQ. CDR3 residues: CASSQDRSGGFGGELFF. The CDR3 coding sequence is TGTGCCAGCAGCCAAGATCGAAGCGGAGGGTTCGGCGGGGAGCTGTTTTTT.

The V call is TRBV18, the J call TRBJ2-5, with D hard to call. The CDR3 runs to 13 residues. CDR1 and CDR2 (germline): KGHSH, LQKENI. V was shortened by 2 bases and J by 2 bases, with 6 bases between the two germline ends. The CDR3 protein is CASSPGVQETQYF. CDR3 in DNA: TGTGCCAGCTCACCAGGAGTTCAAGAGACCCAGTACTTC.

V is TRBV19 and J is TRBJ2-7, with 8 bases matching TRBD1. CDR1 and CDR2 (germline): LNHDA, SQIVND (reference sequence). The CDR3 spans 15 residues. V lost 0 bases, J lost 2 bases, and 3 bases stayed unmatched. The CDR3, as DNA: TGTGCCAGTAGTATAGAGGACAGGGCACCCTACGAGCAGTACTTC. It encodes CASSIEDRAPYEQYF.

The rearrangement uses TRBV7-3 and TRBJ2-1, with 11 bases matching TRBD2. Trimming removed 4 bases from V and 4 bases from J; junction bases left unmatched: 0. This CDR3 spans 14 amino acids. The germline gives CDR1 SGHTA, CDR2 FQGTGA. DNA of the CDR3: TGTGCCAGCAGCTCTAGCGGGAGGTACAATGAGCAGTTCTTC. As protein: CASSSSGRYNEQFF.

The chain recombines TRBV6-6 with TRBJ2-6; D is unclear. Trimming removed 0 bases at V and 3 bases at J, with 6 bases between. CDR1 and CDR2 from the germline V gene are MNHNY and SVGAGI (reference sequence). The CDR3 runs to 15 residues. In nucleotides, the CDR3 is TGTGCCAGCAGTTACTCCCTTGTTGGGGCCAACGTCCTGACTTTC. Residues: CASSYSLVGANVLTF.